This TCR beta chain was recorded in a study of OX40 agonist ivuxolimab in advanced cancers. Overall study findings and caveats: Low normalized T-cell clonal expansion was also seen in some nonresponders.

Only in-frame clones appear in the TCRdb table, and some are missing; sequencing was by immunoSEQ multiplex PCR. The table records under 110,000 clones, 90% of them present only once. The CDR3 runs to 16 residues. The germline CDR1 and CDR2 sequences are MDHEN and SYDVKM. J gave up 5 bases and V 1 base, and 8 bases lay outside the gene matches. Of note for this clone: No antigen is known for it.

This rearrangement joins TRBV28 to TRBJ2-1; 7 nucleotides align to TRBD1. The TCR sequence derives from an adult with an advanced solid tumor such as melanoma, head and neck, liver or kidney cancer. The sequenced sample was CD4+ or CD8+ T cells sorted from blood, obtained in a trial of the OX40 agonist ivuxolimab. The CDR3: CASSLSRGRVHNEQFF. The CDR3 region has the DNA TGTGCCAGCAGTTTATCAAGGGGGCGCGTCCACAATGAGCAGTTCTTC.